This entry describes one TCR beta chain. Antigen specificity is unknown. The CDR3 covers 13 residues. Germline V gives CDR1 SQVTM, CDR2 ANQGSEA. V dropped 4 bases and J dropped 5 bases, with 14 bases sitting between them. TCRdb called the 5' RACE reads again in MiXCR, with one record for every CDR3 protein. The sample contains a few hundred thousand distinct CDR3 sequences, 11% of which appear only once. The data stem from a study of T cells after yellow fever vaccination. Study outcomes and limitations: Clonotypes shared by both compartments, CD4 and CD8, made up a small share. The booster saw the reappearance of most primary-vaccination clones (approximately 96% CD4, 88% CD8). There was a possibility that FACS-sorted repertoires contained abundant clonotypes contaminating from the bulk population.

This receptor was taken from a man younger than 35 who received the YFV17D yellow fever vaccine. The starting material was PBMCs, obtained on the day of the first yellow fever vaccination. The genes are TRBV29-1 and TRBJ1-1; no firm D call. This CDR3 is CSVVGFSSTEAFF. The DNA for the CDR3 is TGCAGCGTTGTAGGGTTTTCGAGTACTGAAGCTTTCTTT.